This TCR beta chain stems from a study of blood T cells in healthy people across ages. From germline, CDR1 is SNHLY and CDR2 FYNNEI. The V and J ends lost 9 bases and 0 bases, in that order; junction bases with no gene match: 4. The CDR3 is made up of 15 amino acids. With a J-beta primer mix and a sample-barcoded 5' primer, a second PCR ran about 7 to 12 cycles. TCRdb used MiXCR to reprocess the 5' RACE reads, holding one entry per CDR3 protein. The sample contains more than 500,000 distinct CDR3 sequences, roughly a quarter of which appear only once. A minimum of 6 million PBMCs was isolated per sample. There were at least 6 micrograms of total RNA extracted from every sample. This same sample was also taken into another study, of T cells of mothers and their children. That paper adds: The people who donated were three healthy Caucasian mothers and their six children. Inherited differences only slightly affect thymic shaping of TCR recombination output.

The sequence derives from a boy aged 2 to 9 in good health. The specimen sequenced was blood. The chain recombines TRBV2 with TRBJ2-1, with TRBD2 identical over 11 bases. The CDR3 bases are TGTGCCAGTTTAGCGGGGGGGAGCTCCTACAATGAGCAGTTCTTC. Amino acids: CASLAGGSSYNEQFF.